This passage covers 6 T cell receptor beta chains from one sample sequenced in a study of OX40 agonist ivuxolimab in advanced cancers. Libraries were prepared by immunoSEQ multiplex PCR; TCRdb keeps only in-frame clonotypes and omits some of them. Of 60,000 or so clones listed, about 91% are singletons. The sample here was CD4+ or CD8+ T cells sorted from blood, taken in a trial of the OX40 agonist ivuxolimab. Receptor source: an adult with an advanced solid tumor such as melanoma, head and neck, liver or kidney cancer.

The rearrangement joins TRBV9 to TRBJ2-7; the D gene could be TRBD1 or TRBD2 (5 bases each). V was clipped by 3 bases and J by 3 bases, with 16 bases between them. Germline V gives CDR1 SGDLS, CDR2 YYNGEE. The CDR3 has 15 amino acids. The CDR3 region has the DNA TGTGCCAGCAGCGGCCTCCGGGACGGACTCTACGAGCAGTACTTC. It is translated as CASSGLRDGLYEQYF.

The rearrangement links TRBV5-6 to TRBJ2-7; maybe TRBD1 (6 bases). This CDR3 spans 14 amino acids. Germline assignment: CDR1 SGHDT and CDR2 YYEEEE. The V end lost 2 bases, the J end lost 2 bases, and 11 bases lay between the germline ends. The CDR3 DNA is TGTGCCAGCAGCTTTGCAGGGGCGACCTACGAGCAGTACTTC. Its protein product is CASSFAGATYEQYF.

The V and J genes are TRBV6-4 and TRBJ2-7, with D possibly TRBD2 on 6 matching bases. Trimming cost V 2 bases and J 1 base, with 15 bases left between them. Germline V gene data show CDR1 as MRHNA and CDR2 as SNTAGT. This CDR3 is built from 16 residues. CDR3 region: CASSDAQTGVSYEQYF. DNA for the CDR3: TGTGCCAGCAGTGACGCACAGACGGGAGTGTCCTACGAGCAGTACTTC.

This clone was detected only once. The gene calls are TRBV7-9 and TRBJ2-1; a weak D match, TRBD2 (6 bases). Germline assignment: CDR1 SEHNR and CDR2 FQNEAQ (reference sequence). CDR3 length: 16 amino acids. V lost 1 base, J lost 4 bases, and 14 bases lay in between. This CDR3 reads CASSLDLGGLYNEQFF. As DNA, the CDR3 is TGTGCCAGCAGCTTAGATCTTGGAGGGCTGTACAATGAGCAGTTCTTC. Full variable domain (outside the CDR3, taken from reference TRBV7-9 and TRBJ2-1): DTGVSQNPRHKITKRGQNVTFRCDPISEHNRLYWYRQTLGQGPEFLTYFQNEAQLEKSRLLSDRFSAERPKGSFSTLEIQRTEQGDSAMYLCASSLDLGGLYNEQFFGPGTRLTVL.

The chain employs TRBV20-1 and TRBJ2-3; D is unresolved. Trimming took off 5 bases at V and 4 bases at J, with 7 bases between the two ends. CDR1 and CDR2 (germline): DFQATT, SNEGSKA (reference sequence). The CDR3 loop spans 11 amino acids. The CDR3 sequence is CSAGVPDTQYF. The CDR3 DNA follows: TGCAGTGCTGGAGTACCAGATACGCAGTATTTT.

V usage is TRBV19 and J usage is TRBJ1-5; TRBD1 aligns across 7 bases. Germline V gives CDR1 LNHDA, CDR2 SQIVND (reference sequence). V was clipped by 2 bases and J by 6 bases; unmatched bases: 4. This CDR3 is built from 14 residues. This chain's CDR3 is CASSIWDSPQPQHF. The CDR3 DNA sequence: TGTGCCAGTAGTATATGGGACAGCCCTCAGCCCCAGCATTTT.